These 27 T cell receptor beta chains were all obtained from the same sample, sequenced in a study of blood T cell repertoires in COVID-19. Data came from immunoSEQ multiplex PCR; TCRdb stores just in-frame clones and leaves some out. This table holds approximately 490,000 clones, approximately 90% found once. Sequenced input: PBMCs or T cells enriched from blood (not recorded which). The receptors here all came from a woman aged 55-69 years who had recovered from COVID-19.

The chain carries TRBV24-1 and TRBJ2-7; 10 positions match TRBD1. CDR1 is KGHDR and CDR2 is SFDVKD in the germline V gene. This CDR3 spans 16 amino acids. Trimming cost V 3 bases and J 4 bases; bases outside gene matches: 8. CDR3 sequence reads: CATSDVGTGAVYEQYF. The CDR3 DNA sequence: TGTGCCACCAGTGATGTCGGGACAGGGGCGGTTTACGAGCAGTACTTC.

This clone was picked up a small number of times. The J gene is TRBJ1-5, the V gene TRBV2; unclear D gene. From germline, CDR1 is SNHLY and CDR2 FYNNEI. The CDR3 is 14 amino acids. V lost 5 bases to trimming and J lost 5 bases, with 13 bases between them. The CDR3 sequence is CASSYSGDHQPQHF. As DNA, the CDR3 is TGTGCCAGCAGTTACTCCGGGGATCATCAGCCCCAGCATTTT.

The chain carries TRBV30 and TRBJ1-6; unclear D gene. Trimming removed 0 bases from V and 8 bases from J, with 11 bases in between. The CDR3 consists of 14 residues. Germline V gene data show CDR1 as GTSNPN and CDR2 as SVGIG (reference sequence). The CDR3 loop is CAWSVRVPDSPLHF. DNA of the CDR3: TGTGCCTGGAGTGTCCGGGTTCCGGATTCACCCCTCCACTTT.

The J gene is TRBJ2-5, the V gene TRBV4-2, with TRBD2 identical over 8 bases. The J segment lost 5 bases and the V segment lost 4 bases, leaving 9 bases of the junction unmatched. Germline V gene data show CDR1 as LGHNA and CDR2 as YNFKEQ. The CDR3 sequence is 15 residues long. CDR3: CASSPDRGGRETQYF. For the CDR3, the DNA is TGTGCCAGCAGCCCCGATCGGGGGGGCCGGGAGACCCAGTACTTC.

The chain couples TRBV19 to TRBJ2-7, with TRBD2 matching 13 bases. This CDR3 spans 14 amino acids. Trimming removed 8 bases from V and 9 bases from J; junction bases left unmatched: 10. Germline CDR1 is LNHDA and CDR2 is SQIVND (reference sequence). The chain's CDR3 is CASGTSTSGGRQYF. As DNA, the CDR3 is TGTGCCAGTGGAACTTCGACTAGCGGGGGGCGGCAGTACTTC.

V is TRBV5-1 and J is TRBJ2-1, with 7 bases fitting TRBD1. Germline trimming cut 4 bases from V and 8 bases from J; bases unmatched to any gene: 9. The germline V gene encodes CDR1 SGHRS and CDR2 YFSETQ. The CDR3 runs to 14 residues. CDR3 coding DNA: TGCGCCAGCAGCGAAGGGGGCTTGGGGTATGAGCAGTTCTTC. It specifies CASSEGGLGYEQFF.

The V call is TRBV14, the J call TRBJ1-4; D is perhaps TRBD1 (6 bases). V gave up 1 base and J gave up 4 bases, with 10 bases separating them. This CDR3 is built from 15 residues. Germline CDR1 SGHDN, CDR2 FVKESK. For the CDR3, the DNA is TGTGCCAGCAGCCAAGCAGGGGCCCTTAATGAAAAACTGTTTTTT. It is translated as CASSQAGALNEKLFF.

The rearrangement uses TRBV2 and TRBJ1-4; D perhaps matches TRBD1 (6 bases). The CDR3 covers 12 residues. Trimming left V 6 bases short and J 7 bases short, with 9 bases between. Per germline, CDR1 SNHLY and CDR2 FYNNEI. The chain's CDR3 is CASRGGIEKLFF. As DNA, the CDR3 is TGTGCCAGCAGAGGGGGAATTGAAAAACTGTTTTTT. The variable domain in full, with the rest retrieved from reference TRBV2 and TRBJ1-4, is EPEVTQTPSHQVTQMGQEVILRCVPISNHLYFYWYRQILGQKVEFLVSFYNNEISEKSEIFDDQFSVERPDGSNFTLKIRSTKLEDSAMYFCASRGGIEKLFFGSGTQLSVL.

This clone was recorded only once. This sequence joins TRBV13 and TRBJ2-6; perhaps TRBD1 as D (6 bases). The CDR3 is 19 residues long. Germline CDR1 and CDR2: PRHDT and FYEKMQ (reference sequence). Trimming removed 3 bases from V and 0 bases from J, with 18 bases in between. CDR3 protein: CASSLIQGSWGSGANVLTF. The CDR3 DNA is TGTGCCAGCAGCTTGATACAGGGAAGTTGGGGCTCTGGGGCCAACGTCCTGACTTTC.

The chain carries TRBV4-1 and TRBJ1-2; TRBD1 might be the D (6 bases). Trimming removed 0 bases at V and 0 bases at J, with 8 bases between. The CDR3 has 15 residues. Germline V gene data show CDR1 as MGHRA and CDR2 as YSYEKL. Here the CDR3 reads CASSQEGAANYGYTF. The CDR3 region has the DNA TGCGCCAGCAGCCAAGAGGGGGCCGCTAACTATGGCTACACCTTC.

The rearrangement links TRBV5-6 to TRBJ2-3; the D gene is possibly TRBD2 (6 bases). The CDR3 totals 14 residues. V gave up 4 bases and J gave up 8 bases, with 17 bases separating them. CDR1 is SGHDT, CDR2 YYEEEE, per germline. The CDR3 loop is CASSPQRASGTQYF. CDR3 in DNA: TGTGCCAGCAGCCCCCAGCGGGCCTCTGGTACGCAGTATTTT. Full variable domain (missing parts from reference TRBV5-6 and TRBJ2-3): DAGVTQSPTHLIKTRGQQVTLRCSPKSGHDTVSWYQQALGQGPQFIFQYYEEEERQRGNFPDRFSGHQFPNYSSELNVNALLLGDSALYLCASSPQRASGTQYFGPGTRLTVL.

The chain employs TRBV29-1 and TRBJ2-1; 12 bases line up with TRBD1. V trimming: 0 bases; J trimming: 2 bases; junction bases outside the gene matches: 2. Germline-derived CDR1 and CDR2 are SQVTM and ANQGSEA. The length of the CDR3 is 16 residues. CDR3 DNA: TGCAGCGTTGAAGAGGGGACAGGGGGCGCCTACAATGAGCAGTTCTTC. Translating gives CSVEEGTGGAYNEQFF.

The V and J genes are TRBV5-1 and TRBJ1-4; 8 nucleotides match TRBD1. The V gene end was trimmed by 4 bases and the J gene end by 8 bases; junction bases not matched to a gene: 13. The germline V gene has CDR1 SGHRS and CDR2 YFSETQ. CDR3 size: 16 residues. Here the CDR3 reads CASSPQPGGTVEKLFF. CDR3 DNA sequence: TGCGCCAGCAGCCCACAACCAGGGGGCACTGTAGAAAAACTGTTTTTT.

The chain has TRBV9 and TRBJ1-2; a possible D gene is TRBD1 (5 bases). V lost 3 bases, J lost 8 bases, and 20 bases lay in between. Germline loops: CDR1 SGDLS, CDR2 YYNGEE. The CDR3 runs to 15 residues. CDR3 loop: CASSGRGGAPIGYTF. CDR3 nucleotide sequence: TGTGCCAGCAGCGGCCGTGGAGGGGCCCCGATAGGCTACACCTTC.

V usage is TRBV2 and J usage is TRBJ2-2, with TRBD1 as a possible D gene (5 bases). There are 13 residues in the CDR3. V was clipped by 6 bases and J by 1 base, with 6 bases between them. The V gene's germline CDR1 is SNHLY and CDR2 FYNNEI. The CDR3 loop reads CASRGENTGELFF. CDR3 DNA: TGTGCCAGCAGAGGGGAGAACACCGGGGAGCTGTTTTTT.

The CDR3 DNA reads TGCGCCAGCAGCCAACAAGCGGGGGGCGGAGATACGCAGTATTTT. It is translated as CASSQQAGGGDTQYF. This rearrangement joins TRBV4-1 to TRBJ2-3, with 9 positions matching TRBD2. Germline loops: CDR1 MGHRA, CDR2 YSYEKL. After removal of 2 bases from V and 5 bases from J, the junction contained 5 bases not matched to a gene. This CDR3 has 15 amino acids.

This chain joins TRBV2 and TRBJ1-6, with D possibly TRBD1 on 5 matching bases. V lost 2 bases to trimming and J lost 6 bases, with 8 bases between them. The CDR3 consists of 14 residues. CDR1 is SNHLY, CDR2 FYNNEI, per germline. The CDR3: CASSERQFNSPLHF. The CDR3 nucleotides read TGTGCCAGCAGTGAAAGACAGTTTAATTCACCCCTCCACTTT.

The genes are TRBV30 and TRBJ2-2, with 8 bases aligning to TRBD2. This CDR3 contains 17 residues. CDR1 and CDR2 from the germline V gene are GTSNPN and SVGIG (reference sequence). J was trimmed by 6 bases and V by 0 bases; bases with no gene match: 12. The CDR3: CAWSVGLGGALAGELFF. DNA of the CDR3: TGTGCCTGGAGTGTAGGACTCGGGGGGGCTTTGGCCGGGGAGCTGTTTTTT.

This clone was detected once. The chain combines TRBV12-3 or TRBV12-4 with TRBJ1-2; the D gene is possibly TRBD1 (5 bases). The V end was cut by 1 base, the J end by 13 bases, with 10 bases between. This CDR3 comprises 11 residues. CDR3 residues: CASSLGGALTF. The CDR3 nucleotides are TGTGCCAGCAGTTTAGGGGGCGCCCTCACCTTC.

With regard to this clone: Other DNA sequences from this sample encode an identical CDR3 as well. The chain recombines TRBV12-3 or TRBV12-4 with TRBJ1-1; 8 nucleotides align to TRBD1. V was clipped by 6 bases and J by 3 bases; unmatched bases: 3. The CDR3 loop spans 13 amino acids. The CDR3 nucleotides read TGTGCCAGCAGCCGACAGGGGTACACTGAAGCTTTCTTT. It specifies CASSRQGYTEAFF.

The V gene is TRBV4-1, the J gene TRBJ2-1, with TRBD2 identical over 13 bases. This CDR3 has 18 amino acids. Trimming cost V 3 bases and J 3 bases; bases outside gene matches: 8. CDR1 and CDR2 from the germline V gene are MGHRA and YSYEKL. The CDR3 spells CASSQVTSGGLYYNEQFF. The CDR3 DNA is TGCGCCAGCAGCCAGGTGACTAGCGGGGGGCTTTACTACAATGAGCAGTTCTTC.

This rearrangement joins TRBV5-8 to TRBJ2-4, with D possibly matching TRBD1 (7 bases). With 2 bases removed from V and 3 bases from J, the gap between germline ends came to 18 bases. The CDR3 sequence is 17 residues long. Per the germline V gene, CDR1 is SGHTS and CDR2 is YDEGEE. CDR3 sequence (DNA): TGTGCCAGCAGCTTTCACCGGGGGCAGGGGGACAAAAACATTCAGTACTTC. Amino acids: CASSFHRGQGDKNIQYF.

CDR3 nucleotide sequence: TGTGCCAGCAGCTTACTTGAGGGGGATGGCTACACCTTC. This translates into CASSLLEGDGYTF. The chain uses TRBV7-9 and TRBJ1-2; maybe TRBD1 (6 bases). Germline CDR1 and CDR2: SEHNR and FQNEAQ (reference sequence). Trimming took off 2 bases at V and 6 bases at J, with 10 bases between the two ends. The CDR3 runs to 13 residues.

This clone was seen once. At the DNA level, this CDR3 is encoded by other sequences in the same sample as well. CDR3 loop: CASRTGQGNQPQHF. Here the CDR3 DNA reads TGTGCCAGCAGGACGGGACAGGGTAATCAGCCCCAGCATTTT. J is TRBJ1-5 and V is TRBV6-5, with 9 nucleotides matching TRBD1. Germline CDR1 MNHEY, CDR2 SVGAGI. CDR3 length: 14 amino acids. J was trimmed by 4 bases and V by 6 bases; bases with no gene match: 4.

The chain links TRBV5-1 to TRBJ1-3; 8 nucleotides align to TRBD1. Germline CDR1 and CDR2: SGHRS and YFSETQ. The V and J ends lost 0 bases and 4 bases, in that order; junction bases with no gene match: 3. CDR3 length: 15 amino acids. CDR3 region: CASSLARGPGNTIYF. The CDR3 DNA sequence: TGCGCCAGCAGCTTGGCCAGGGGGCCGGGAAACACCATATATTTT.

The CDR3 loop is CATSDSRGQGQFF. The CDR3 nucleotides read TGTGCCACCAGTGACTCCAGGGGGCAGGGGCAGTTCTTC. The chain employs TRBV24-1 and TRBJ2-1; TRBD1 aligns across 8 bases. This CDR3 is built from 13 residues. With 4 bases clipped from V and 12 bases from J, the junction kept 7 bases outside the gene matches. The germline V gene encodes CDR1 KGHDR and CDR2 SFDVKD.

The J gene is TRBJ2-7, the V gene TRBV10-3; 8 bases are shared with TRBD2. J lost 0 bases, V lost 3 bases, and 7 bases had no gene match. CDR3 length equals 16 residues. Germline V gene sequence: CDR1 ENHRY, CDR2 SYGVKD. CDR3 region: CAISDGGLAGSYEQYF. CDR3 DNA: TGTGCCATCAGTGATGGGGGGCTAGCGGGCTCCTACGAGCAGTACTTC.